The next 25 T cell receptor beta chains were all read from a single sample in a study of early T cells in non-severe SARS-CoV-2 infection (dated by TCRdb to about 2021). The library was prepared using 5' RACE. For sequencing, a NextSeq 500 was employed. The raw public data were reprocessed by TCRdb itself: fastp quality trimming at Q25, MiXCR clonotype calling, in-frame beta chains only. Entries that share a CDR3 protein sequence are merged under the most common genes and DNA. In this sample the table shows about 77,000 distinct CDR3 sequences, over 4% of which occur a single time. The ten top clones hold about 7% of the sample. The material sequenced was whole blood, taken at baseline. The receptor source for this set is an adult who was a healthcare worker with PCR-confirmed SARS-CoV-2 infection or an uninfected control (not recorded which).

This clonotype was seen more than once but under ten times. This chain links TRBV12-3 or TRBV12-4 with TRBJ1-1, with a tentative D call TRBD1 (6 bases). This CDR3 spans 14 amino acids. Trimming removed 7 bases at V and 1 base at J, with 13 bases between. CDR3 nucleotide sequence: TGTGCCAGCACACCCGGGGGGGCGAACACTGAAGCTTTCTTT. It yields the protein CASTPGGANTEAFF.

This clonotype was counted a few times. J is TRBJ1-6 and V is TRBV27, with D hard to call. Germline values: CDR1 MNHEY, CDR2 SMNVEV (reference sequence). This CDR3 region has 14 residues. V shed 7 bases and J shed 5 bases, with 12 bases lying between them. This chain's CDR3 is CASTLRGNNSPLHF. CDR3 nucleotide sequence: TGTGCCAGCACCCTGCGCGGAAATAATTCACCCCTCCACTTT.

This clonotype was counted between two and nine times. The CDR3 here is CSVEVGQTYEQYF. The CDR3 coding sequence is TGCAGCGTTGAAGTAGGACAGACCTACGAGCAGTACTTC. The V gene is TRBV29-1, the J gene TRBJ2-7, with D maybe TRBD1 (6 bases). The CDR3 totals 13 residues. Germline CDR1 SQVTM, CDR2 ANQGSEA. Deletions cut 1 base from V and 2 bases from J, with 9 bases between.

This clonotype was detected ten times or more. This chain connects TRBV4-2 to TRBJ1-2; D not certain. This CDR3 comprises 15 residues. The V gene lost 0 bases and the J gene lost 8 bases, with 16 bases spanning the gap. Germline V gene lookup returns CDR1 LGHNA and CDR2 YNFKEQ. As DNA, the CDR3 is TGTGCCAGCAGCCAAGATCGAGGCACGGAGCACGGCTACACCTTC. Its protein is CASSQDRGTEHGYTF.

There are many counts of this clonotype. Here the CDR3 reads CASERYRAGGRNEQFF. The DNA of the CDR3 is TGTGCCAGCGAACGTTACCGGGCAGGGGGGAGAAATGAGCAGTTCTTC. The chain uses TRBV6-5 and TRBJ2-1; possible D gene TRBD1, 7 bases. Looked up from germline, CDR1 is MNHEY and CDR2 is SVGAGI. V lost 8 bases and J lost 7, with 24 bases in between. This CDR3 is built from 16 residues.

The chain links TRBV28 to TRBJ1-1, with 7 bases identical to TRBD1. The CDR3 length is 15 residues. Germline V gene lookup returns CDR1 MDHEN and CDR2 SYDVKM. Trimming took 6 bases from V and 0 from J; bases not matched to a gene: 7. CDR3 region: CASSILDRLNTEAFF. The DNA for the CDR3 is TGTGCCAGCAGCATATTGGACAGGCTGAACACTGAAGCTTTCTTT.

The chain employs TRBV27 and TRBJ2-7; 7 nucleotides match TRBD1. Germline trimming cut 5 bases from V and 0 bases from J; bases unmatched to any gene: 4. CDR3 length: 14 residues. The germline gives CDR1 MNHEY, CDR2 SMNVEV (reference sequence). The CDR3 reads CASSGDRDSYEQYF. Here the CDR3 DNA reads TGTGCCAGCAGTGGCGACAGGGACTCCTACGAGCAGTACTTC.

This chain connects TRBV20-1 to TRBJ1-3, with D possibly matching TRBD1 (5 bases). The CDR3 extends over 16 amino acids. V was cut by 5 bases and J by 0 bases, with 17 bases left in between. Germline V gene data show CDR1 as DFQATT and CDR2 as SNEGSKA (reference sequence). In DNA form, the CDR3 reads TGCAGTGCTGGAAGGGGAGGCGCAGTCTCTGGAAACACCATATATTTT. Its protein product is CSAGRGGAVSGNTIYF.

There are many counts of this clonotype. The chain employs TRBV6-6 and TRBJ1-5, with D possibly matching TRBD1 (5 bases). Germline values: CDR1 MNHNY, CDR2 SVGAGI (reference sequence). CDR3 length: 15 amino acids. V was cut by 7 bases and J by 3 bases, with 16 bases left in between. The CDR3 DNA sequence: TGTGCCAGCACCAGAGACAGATCGGCCAATCAGCCCCAGCATTTT. Amino acid sequence: CASTRDRSANQPQHF.

The rearrangement links TRBV5-6 to TRBJ2-2; 12 nucleotides line up with TRBD1. Germline V gene lookup returns CDR1 SGHDT and CDR2 YYEEEE. The length of the CDR3 is 15 residues. J gave up 6 bases and V 5 bases, and 5 bases lay outside the gene matches. CDR3 loop: CASRSGQGAAGELFF. CDR3 DNA sequence: TGTGCCAGCAGGTCGGGACAGGGGGCCGCCGGGGAGCTGTTTTTT.

The chain employs TRBV11-2 and TRBJ2-1; 10 bases align to TRBD2. Germline trimming cut 3 bases from V and 9 bases from J; bases unmatched to any gene: 8. This CDR3 is 15 amino acids long. Germline V gene lookup returns CDR1 SGHAT and CDR2 FQNNGV. The CDR3 loop is CASSFGLAEGAEQFF. CDR3 sequence (DNA): TGTGCCAGCAGCTTCGGACTAGCGGAGGGGGCTGAGCAGTTCTTC. Together with reference TRBV11-2 and TRBJ2-1, the CDR3 gives the full variable domain: EAGVAQSPRYKIIEKRQSVAFWCNPISGHATLYWYQQILGQGPKLLIQFQNNGVVDDSQLPKDRFSAERLKGVDSTLKIQPAKLEDSAVYLCASSFGLAEGAEQFFGPGTRLTVL.

The CDR3 DNA reads TGTGCCACCAGTGTCGGAGGGGCGTCCACCGGGGAGCTGTTTTTT. This translates into CATSVGGASTGELFF. The V call is TRBV24-1, the J call TRBJ2-2; perhaps TRBD2 as D (6 bases). The V end lost 5 bases, the J end lost 4 bases, and 13 bases lay between the germline ends. This CDR3 has 15 amino acids. Germline V gene lookup returns CDR1 KGHDR and CDR2 SFDVKD.

The sample holds many counts of this clonotype. V gene TRBV10-2 combines with J gene TRBJ1-6; D not certain. Germline loops: CDR1 WSHSY, CDR2 SAAADI. V lost 0 bases to trimming and J lost 7 bases, with 13 bases between them. CDR3 length equals 16 residues. Here the CDR3 reads CASSESTGLVNSPLHF. In DNA form, the CDR3 reads TGCGCCAGCAGTGAGTCGACGGGTCTTGTGAATTCACCCCTCCACTTT.

This clonotype was found many times. The V gene is TRBV10-2, the J gene TRBJ1-2; tentative D call: TRBD1 (6 bases). The ends were cut back, 3 bases at V and 9 bases at J, with 17 bases in the middle. In germline, CDR1 is WSHSY, CDR2 SAAADI. The CDR3 sequence is 14 residues long. This CDR3 reads CASSEGTGSKRYTF. The CDR3 region has the DNA TGCGCCAGCAGTGAAGGCACAGGGAGTAAACGCTACACCTTC.

This clonotype has a count of ten or more. The chain joins TRBV10-3 to TRBJ1-1; no clear D. The germline gives CDR1 ENHRY, CDR2 SYGVKD. This CDR3 region has 12 residues. V was trimmed by 3 bases and J by 4 bases, leaving 6 bases between them. The chain's CDR3 is CAISDRSTEAFF. In DNA, the CDR3 is TGTGCCATCAGTGATCGTAGCACTGAAGCTTTCTTT.

This clonotype was counted many times. The chain combines TRBV6-1 with TRBJ2-5; D is possibly TRBD1 or TRBD2 (5 bases each). V was pared by 7 bases and J by 1 base, with 19 bases between. The length of the CDR3 is 16 residues. Germline V gene lookup returns CDR1 MNHNS and CDR2 SASEGT. CDR3 sequence reads: CASTQWDRSLQETQYF. CDR3 in DNA: TGTGCCAGCACCCAATGGGACCGAAGCCTCCAAGAGACCCAGTACTTC.

A remark on this clonotype: A much larger clone differs by one base, so this may be a read error. This chain links TRBV28 with TRBJ2-7; D remains unclear. The V end was cut by 2 bases, the J end by 3 bases, with 8 bases between. CDR1 and CDR2 (germline): MDHEN, SYDVKM. This CDR3 has 13 amino acids. CDR3 amino acids: CASSLKGDYEQYF. CDR3 DNA: TGTGCCAGCAGTTTAAAGGGTGACTACGAGCAGTACTTC.

This clonotype was seen repeatedly, ten times or more. The DNA for the CDR3 is TGTGCCAGCAGCTTCATATCGGGACTGGAAAAAGAGACCCAGTACTTC. It specifies CASSFISGLEKETQYF. This rearrangement joins TRBV7-9 to TRBJ2-5; D is possibly TRBD2 (6 bases). V was cut by 3 bases and J by 3 bases, with 17 bases left in between. This CDR3 spans 16 amino acids. Germline-derived CDR1 and CDR2 are SEHNR and FQNEAQ (reference sequence).

Only a few counts were recorded for this clonotype. V gene TRBV6-6 combines with J gene TRBJ1-1; 9 bases fit TRBD1. The CDR3 covers 15 residues. V was pared by 7 bases and J by 3 bases, with 9 bases of the junction left unmatched. The germline V gene encodes CDR1 MNHNY and CDR2 SVGAGI (reference sequence). The CDR3 spells CASNRNRGQDTEAFF. The DNA for the CDR3 is TGTGCCAGCAACCGAAACAGGGGGCAGGACACTGAAGCTTTCTTT.

The rearrangement links TRBV28 to TRBJ1-2, with D uncertain. The CDR3 is 11 residues long. The germline CDR1 and CDR2 sequences are MDHEN and SYDVKM. V lost 9 bases, J lost 2 bases, and 7 bases lay in between. CDR3 in DNA: TGTGCCAGTAGCAACAACTATGGCTACACCTTC. It is translated as CASSNNYGYTF.

The chain joins TRBV29-1 to TRBJ2-1, with no clear D. Germline lookup yields CDR1 SQVTM and CDR2 ANQGSEA. The CDR3 has 9 residues. V gave up 7 bases and J gave up 7 bases, with 5 bases separating them. CDR3 nucleotides: TGCAGCGGTGGGAATGAGCAGTTCTTC. Translation gives CSGGNEQFF.

This clonotype has only a few counts. This sequence joins TRBV5-1 and TRBJ1-6; 9 bases are shared with TRBD1. V was pared by 4 bases and J by 8 bases, with 10 bases of the junction left unmatched. This CDR3 comprises 16 residues. The V gene's germline CDR1 is SGHRS and CDR2 YFSETQ. CDR3 in DNA: TGCGCCAGCAGCAGAAACACAGGGGGCGCGGATTCACCCCTCCACTTT. Translation gives CASSRNTGGADSPLHF.

V is TRBV12-3 or TRBV12-4 and J is TRBJ2-7; TRBD2 might be the D (6 bases). V was cut by 5 bases and J by 4 bases, with 21 bases left in between. The CDR3 spans 16 residues. CDR3 sequence (DNA): TGTGCCAGCAGTCCCAGGAGGGCCCTCGGTACATACGAGCAGTACTTC. It codes for CASSPRRALGTYEQYF.

This clonotype occurred many times. J is TRBJ2-1 and V is TRBV4-1; perhaps TRBD1 as D (5 bases). The CDR3 runs to 16 residues. Trimming took off 4 bases at V and 12 bases at J, with 25 bases between the two ends. Germline-derived CDR1 and CDR2 are MGHRA and YSYEKL. This CDR3 is CASSPSAPEGARGQFF. The CDR3, as DNA: TGCGCCAGCAGCCCTTCTGCCCCCGAAGGCGCAAGGGGGCAGTTCTTC.

This clonotype was observed many times. V usage is TRBV18 and J usage is TRBJ2-5, with no clear D. The germline V gene encodes CDR1 KGHSH and CDR2 LQKENI. The CDR3 sequence is 11 residues long. Between the trimmed V and J ends, which lost 3 bases and 5 bases, there was a span of 4 bases. The chain's CDR3 is CASSPGETQYF. CDR3 nucleotide sequence: TGTGCCAGCTCACCGGGGGAGACCCAGTACTTC.